Listed here are 32 T cell receptor beta chains from one sample, sequenced in a study of shared T cell receptors in the human thymus. Profiled with immunoSEQ multiplex PCR; TCRdb holds only in-frame clones, not every one. Among hundreds of thousands of clones listed, about 95% were seen once. Sequencing was performed on thymocytes. These receptors came from a human donor.

This clone was counted a single time. The J gene is TRBJ2-1, the V gene TRBV7-3; 8 bases map to TRBD1. The V gene end was trimmed by 5 bases and the J gene end by 4 bases; junction bases not matched to a gene: 10. CDR3 length equals 16 residues. CDR1 is SGHTA, CDR2 FQGTGA, per germline. This CDR3 is CASSPLQGAPYNEQFF. The CDR3 DNA follows: TGTGCCAGCAGCCCCCTCCAGGGGGCTCCGTACAATGAGCAGTTCTTC. Filled out from reference TRBV7-3 and TRBJ2-1, the complete variable domain reads GAGVSQTPSNKVTEKGKYVELRCDPISGHTALYWYRQSLGQGPEFLIYFQGTGAADDSGLPNDRFFAVRPEGSVSTLKIQRTERGDSAVYLCASSPLQGAPYNEQFFGPGTRLTVL.

The rearrangement links TRBV28 to TRBJ1-5; tentatively, D is TRBD1 (5 bases). This CDR3 has 15 amino acids. Per germline, CDR1 MDHEN and CDR2 SYDVKM. Trimming shortened V by 6 bases and J by 5 bases, and 17 bases separated the two germline ends. The CDR3 sequence is CASSRVGGTDQPQHF. As DNA, the CDR3 is TGTGCCAGCAGCCGGGTCGGGGGGACGGATCAGCCCCAGCATTTT.

This sequence joins TRBV2 and TRBJ2-7; D is perhaps TRBD2 (5 bases). This CDR3 comprises 13 residues. V lost 6 bases and J 1 base, leaving 10 bases between the germline ends. Germline loops: CDR1 SNHLY, CDR2 FYNNEI. The CDR3 protein is CASRGTRSYEQYF. CDR3 DNA: TGTGCCAGCAGGGGAACTAGATCCTACGAGCAGTACTTC.

The chain couples TRBV28 to TRBJ1-2, with TRBD1 identical over 10 bases. The CDR3 is made up of 16 amino acids. V was clipped by 6 bases and J by 7 bases; unmatched bases: 14. The germline gives CDR1 MDHEN, CDR2 SYDVKM. CDR3 sequence (DNA): TGTGCCAGCAGCACACCCCCGGGACAGGGGCGCGGTGGCTACACCTTC. It codes for CASSTPPGQGRGGYTF.

The chain has TRBV28 and TRBJ1-1; tentative D call: TRBD1 (5 bases). The CDR3 has 18 residues. The V end was cut by 6 bases, the J end by 9 bases, with 32 bases between. Germline values: CDR1 MDHEN, CDR2 SYDVKM. The CDR3 sequence: CASRGADLHSLYPGKAFF. The CDR3 DNA is TGTGCCAGCAGGGGTGCCGACCTCCACAGTTTATATCCAGGGAAAGCTTTCTTT.

V and J are TRBV6-1 and TRBJ2-2; unclear D gene. The CDR3 consists of 12 residues. V dropped 10 bases and J dropped 3 bases, with 9 bases sitting between them. CDR1 and CDR2 from the germline V gene are MNHNS and SASEGT. The CDR3 region is CATLTDTGELFF. CDR3 DNA: TGTGCCACGTTGACGGACACCGGGGAGCTGTTTTTT.

The chain uses TRBV5-1 and TRBJ2-2; D gene ambiguous. V lost 0 bases, J lost 4 bases, and 13 bases lay in between. In germline, CDR1 is SGHRS, CDR2 YFSETQ. The CDR3 has 16 amino acids. DNA for the CDR3: TGCGCCAGCAGCTTGGGATCCGTTTCGGGCACCGGGGAGCTGTTTTTT. Protein: CASSLGSVSGTGELFF.

The rearrangement links TRBV28 to TRBJ2-1; 8 positions match TRBD2. V lost 2 bases, J lost 8 bases, and 8 bases stayed unmatched. The CDR3 is 15 residues long. From germline, CDR1 is MDHEN and CDR2 SYDVKM. CDR3 region: CASSLPGRGDDEQFF. CDR3 nucleotides: TGTGCCAGCAGTTTACCCGGGAGGGGGGACGATGAGCAGTTCTTC.

The genes are TRBV28 and TRBJ2-7, with no clear D. The ends were cut back, 5 bases at V and 11 bases at J, with 10 bases in the middle. This CDR3 spans 10 amino acids. Germline V gene sequence: CDR1 MDHEN, CDR2 SYDVKM. The CDR3 region is CASSTRKKYF. In nucleotides, the CDR3 is TGTGCCAGCAGTACGAGAAAAAAGTACTTC.

For the CDR3, the DNA is TGCGCCAGCAGCGGGAGGTCTGATACGCAGTATTTT. Its translation: CASSGRSDTQYF. This chain connects TRBV5-1 to TRBJ2-3; D is possibly TRBD2 (6 bases). The germline V gene has CDR1 SGHRS and CDR2 YFSETQ. Trimming pared 4 bases from V and 6 bases from J, leaving 9 bases between. The CDR3 runs 12 residues.

This clone was seen just once. The chain is built from TRBV4-2 and TRBJ2-5, with 9 bases identical to TRBD1. The DNA end favors TRBJ2-7, so the J call may be wrong. CDR3 size: 16 residues. CDR1 and CDR2 from the germline V gene are LGHNA and YNFKEQ. The CDR3 is CASSQAMGTGGCEQYF. The CDR3 DNA sequence: TGTGCCAGCAGCCAAGCCATGGGAACAGGGGGCTGCGAGCAGTACTTC.

The rearrangement joins TRBV5-1 to TRBJ1-2; the match to TRBD1 covers 8 bases. J gave up 6 bases and V 4 bases, and 5 bases lay outside the gene matches. The CDR3 sequence is 13 residues long. Germline V gives CDR1 SGHRS, CDR2 YFSETQ. The CDR3 reads CASSLGQGNGYTF. The CDR3 nucleotides are TGCGCCAGCAGCCTCGGACAGGGCAATGGCTACACCTTC.

The chain recombines TRBV5-5 with TRBJ1-1, with D unclear. V was trimmed by 2 bases and J by 2 bases, leaving 7 bases between them. This CDR3 has 13 amino acids. Germline values: CDR1 SGHKS, CDR2 YYEKEE (reference sequence). The CDR3 loop reads CASSFSVNTEAFF. The CDR3 DNA reads as TGTGCCAGCAGCTTTTCGGTTAACACTGAAGCTTTCTTT.

The genes are TRBV27 and TRBJ1-4; D not resolved. Germline assignment: CDR1 MNHEY and CDR2 SMNVEV (reference sequence). The CDR3 has 13 residues. Trimming took off 3 bases at V and 6 bases at J, with 8 bases between the two ends. The CDR3 DNA sequence: TGTGCCAGCAGTTTGGCAGAGGATGAAAAACTGTTTTTT. Encoded protein: CASSLAEDEKLFF.

The chain has TRBV5-6 and TRBJ2-3, with D possibly called TRBD1 or TRBD2 (7 bases each). The CDR3 contains 19 residues. V was clipped by 0 bases and J by 6 bases, with 26 bases between them. Looked up from germline, CDR1 is SGHDT and CDR2 is YYEEEE. The CDR3 region has the DNA TGTGCCAGCAGCTTGGGAAGGGGGCTCCAGGACGAGCGGGGCGATACGCAGTATTTT. Translation gives CASSLGRGLQDERGDTQYF.

The rearrangement joins TRBV15 to TRBJ2-5, with D possibly matching TRBD1 (5 bases). The CDR3 is 15 residues long. The germline CDR1 and CDR2 sequences are LNHNV and YYDKDF (reference sequence). Trimming shortened V by 3 bases and J by 5 bases, and 16 bases separated the two germline ends. In DNA, the CDR3 is TGTGCCACCAGCAGCTCTACAGGTGGCGGTGAGACCCAGTACTTC. Its protein product is CATSSSTGGGETQYF.

This chain joins TRBV14 and TRBJ2-5, with D maybe TRBD2 (6 bases). Trimming removed 1 base at V and 4 bases at J, with 16 bases between. There are 16 residues in the CDR3. The germline V gene has CDR1 SGHDN and CDR2 FVKESK. The CDR3 protein is CASSQARDWGRETQYF. The CDR3 DNA reads as TGTGCCAGCAGCCAAGCCAGGGACTGGGGGAGAGAGACCCAGTACTTC.

The chain uses TRBV28 and TRBJ1-1, with D maybe TRBD1 (6 bases). The CDR3 is 16 residues long. Germline CDR1 MDHEN, CDR2 SYDVKM. Trimming shortened V by 4 bases and J by 1 base, and 16 bases separated the two germline ends. The CDR3 is CASSSSWGQTNTEAFF. In DNA form, the CDR3 reads TGTGCCAGCAGTTCGTCTTGGGGGCAGACGAACACTGAAGCTTTCTTT.

The chain recombines TRBV19 with TRBJ1-4; perhaps TRBD1 as D (6 bases). Germline assignment: CDR1 LNHDA and CDR2 SQIVND (reference sequence). Trimming took off 10 bases at V and 0 bases at J, with 18 bases between the two ends. This CDR3 comprises 16 residues. CDR3 region: CATKGGAIATNEKLFF. CDR3 DNA: TGTGCCACAAAGGGGGGGGCAATTGCAACTAATGAAAAACTGTTTTTT. Full variable domain (missing parts from reference TRBV19 and TRBJ1-4): DGGITQSPKYLFRKEGQNVTLSCEQNLNHDAMYWYRQDPGQGLRLIYYSQIVNDFQKGDIAEGYSVSREKKESFPLTVTSAQKNPTAFYLCATKGGAIATNEKLFFGSGTQLSVL.

This sequence joins TRBV10-1 and TRBJ2-2; D could derive from TRBD1 or TRBD2 (5 bases each). The CDR3 covers 13 residues. Germline V lookup: CDR1 WNHNN, CDR2 SYGVQD (reference sequence). The V gene lost 0 bases and the J gene lost 6 bases, with 5 bases spanning the gap. CDR3 residues: CASSESGAGELFF. The CDR3 DNA reads as TGCGCCAGCAGTGAGTCGGGGGCCGGGGAGCTGTTTTTT.

The chain joins TRBV19 to TRBJ2-5, with D perhaps TRBD1 (7 bases). Trimming stripped 5 bases from V and 3 bases from J, with 16 bases between. This CDR3 contains 15 residues. CDR1 is LNHDA and CDR2 is SQIVND in the germline V gene (reference sequence). This CDR3 is CASSGPRGTEETQYF. As DNA, the CDR3 is TGTGCCAGTAGTGGACCTCGGGGGACAGAAGAGACCCAGTACTTC.

The V and J genes are TRBV25-1 and TRBJ2-7; D remains ambiguous. CDR3 size: 12 residues. Germline V lookup: CDR1 MGHDK, CDR2 SYGVNS. Trimming removed 7 bases at V and 1 base at J, with 8 bases between. CDR3 amino acids: CASTGRSYEQYF. The CDR3 region has the DNA TGTGCCAGCACTGGCCGATCCTACGAGCAGTACTTC.

The chain employs TRBV6-1 and TRBJ2-7, with D perhaps matching TRBD1 (6 bases). V shed 5 bases and J shed 5 bases, with 16 bases lying between them. The CDR3 has 14 residues. Germline lookup yields CDR1 MNHNS and CDR2 SASEGT. CDR3 sequence (DNA): TGTGCCAGCAGTCAGGACAGCGCCTTGGACGAGCAGTACTTC. Amino acid sequence: CASSQDSALDEQYF.

Here the CDR3 reads CASSPGGHNYGYTF. CDR3 sequence (DNA): TGTGCCAGCAGCCCAGGGGGCCATAACTATGGCTACACCTTC. The chain combines TRBV5-5 with TRBJ1-2; 8 bases map to TRBD1. The germline CDR1 and CDR2 sequences are SGHKS and YYEKEE (reference sequence). J was trimmed by 1 base and V by 4 bases; bases with no gene match: 3. This CDR3 has 14 amino acids.

This chain uses TRBV7-9 with TRBJ2-7, with D perhaps matching TRBD2 (6 bases). Germline V gives CDR1 SEHNR, CDR2 FQNEAQ (reference sequence). V lost 5 bases and J 4 bases, leaving 15 bases between the germline ends. The CDR3 has 14 amino acids. CDR3 residues: CASSPGTSEYEQYF. The CDR3, as DNA: TGTGCCAGCAGCCCTGGGACTTCAGAATACGAGCAGTACTTC.

The rearrangement links TRBV4-3 to TRBJ2-3, with TRBD1 matching over 8 bases. Germline CDR1 is LGHNA and CDR2 is YSLEER. The CDR3 spans 16 residues. Trimming took 3 bases from V and 4 from J; bases not matched to a gene: 9. The CDR3 region is CASSQDGQGPPDTQYF. In DNA form, the CDR3 reads TGCGCCAGCAGCCAGGACGGACAGGGCCCCCCAGATACGCAGTATTTT.

The V call is TRBV2, the J call TRBJ2-7; TRBD2 aligns across 8 bases. From germline, CDR1 is SNHLY and CDR2 FYNNEI. Trimming removed 3 bases from V and 12 bases from J; junction bases left unmatched: 7. The CDR3 is 12 amino acids. CDR3 sequence reads: CASSDNAGGRYF. CDR3 DNA sequence: TGTGCCAGCAGTGACAACGCGGGAGGTCGGTACTTC.

This chain connects TRBV25-1 to TRBJ1-2; no firm D call. Germline V gene lookup returns CDR1 MGHDK and CDR2 SYGVNS. Trimming cost V 3 bases and J 8 bases, with 19 bases left between them. The CDR3 is 15 residues long. DNA for the CDR3: TGTGCCAGCAGTGACCGGGTCTCCCGATCTGAAGGCTACACCTTC. This translates into CASSDRVSRSEGYTF.

The chain couples TRBV7-9 to TRBJ2-1; 11 nucleotides agree with TRBD2. J was trimmed by 5 bases and V by 6 bases; bases with no gene match: 6. From germline, CDR1 is SEHNR and CDR2 FQNEAQ (reference sequence). This CDR3 comprises 15 residues. This CDR3 is CASSQWGLADNEQFF. CDR3 nucleotide sequence: TGTGCCAGCAGTCAGTGGGGACTAGCGGACAATGAGCAGTTCTTC.

The chain is built from TRBV6-1 and TRBJ2-7; 12 bases match TRBD2. V was pared by 6 bases and J by 4 bases, with 7 bases of the junction left unmatched. CDR1 and CDR2 from the germline V gene are MNHNS and SASEGT. The CDR3 loop spans 15 amino acids. CDR3 DNA sequence: TGTGCCAGCAGGGATGGACTAGCGGGGTGGTACGAGCAGTACTTC. It yields the protein CASRDGLAGWYEQYF.

The chain couples TRBV5-4 to TRBJ2-7; 10 bases align to TRBD2. Germline V gene sequence: CDR1 SGHNT, CDR2 YYREEE (reference sequence). Germline trimming cut 4 bases from V and 3 bases from J; bases unmatched to any gene: 7. The CDR3 is 15 residues long. The CDR3 DNA is TGTGCCAGCAGCCGAACCGGGACTAGCGACTACGAGCAGTACTTC. Translation gives CASSRTGTSDYEQYF.

This sequence joins TRBV7-2 and TRBJ1-5; 9 bases line up with TRBD1. Germline-derived CDR1 and CDR2 are SGHTA and FQGNSA. Trimming took 6 bases from V and 2 from J; bases not matched to a gene: 8. The CDR3 covers 16 residues. The CDR3 region has the DNA TGTGCCAGCAGTCAACAGGGGGCCCTTGGCAATCAGCCCCAGCATTTT. Protein product: CASSQQGALGNQPQHF.